The 2 T cell receptor beta chains below were found in one sample sequenced in a study of spatial heterogeneity in lung cancer. TCRdb recomputed calls from the 5' RACE reads with MiXCR, one row per CDR3 protein. The sample yields 12,000 to 15,000 distinct CDR3 sequences, 4.7% seen once. Findings and caveats of the study: The number of expanded tumor alpha and beta chains correlated with mutation number.

Their antigen targets remain unknown. Regarding time point: sample taken at primary tumor resection. The sequences come from lung tumor tissue, collected at surgery. The receptors shown here come from a female donor with early-stage non-small cell lung cancer.

This clonotype was seen many times. V usage is TRBV6-5 and J usage is TRBJ2-7; 10 bases match TRBD1. Trimming cost V 8 bases and J 6 bases; bases outside gene matches: 7. The germline gives CDR1 MNHEY, CDR2 SVGAGI. There are 13 residues in the CDR3. CDR3 DNA: TGTGCCAGCGTCCGGGACAGGGGAGGCGAGCAGTACTTC. Encoded protein: CASVRDRGGEQYF.

This clonotype was found many times. This chain connects TRBV11-2 to TRBJ2-7; a possible D gene is TRBD1 (6 bases). The CDR3 is 14 amino acids. Germline CDR1 is SGHAT and CDR2 is FQNNGV. V lost 5 bases and J 3 bases, leaving 14 bases between the germline ends. The DNA for the CDR3 is TGTGCCAGCAGCCCCTACGGGGACAACTACGAGCAGTACTTC. Translated: CASSPYGDNYEQYF.